Each of the 18 T cell receptor beta chains below was sequenced from the same sample in a study of T cells in localized non-small cell lung cancer. Some clones are missing from TCRdb's copy, which holds only in-frame ones; the method was immunoSEQ multiplex PCR. The table records 30,000 to 35,000 clones, around 93% of them present only once. The sample here was peripheral blood mononuclear cells, taken before any cancer treatment. Receptor source: a female donor at least 60 years old with stage II lung adenocarcinoma.

The CDR3 loop reads CASRGRYSNQPQHF. As DNA, the CDR3 is TGTGCCAGCAGGGGCCGTTATAGCAATCAGCCCCAGCATTTT. The chain joins TRBV2 to TRBJ1-5; no reliable D call. V was pared by 6 bases and J by 0 bases, with 9 bases between. The CDR3 runs to 14 residues. Germline CDR1 reads SNHLY; CDR2 reads FYNNEI.

The chain employs TRBV7-8 and TRBJ2-7; possibly TRBD1 for D (6 bases). The CDR3 is 14 amino acids. From germline, CDR1 is SGHVS and CDR2 FQNEAQ. Trimming removed 5 bases at V and 2 bases at J, with 13 bases between. The CDR3 bases are TGTGCCAGCAGCCTGGGACATCAAACCTACGAGCAGTACTTC. Translated, it gives CASSLGHQTYEQYF.

The chain joins TRBV11-1 to TRBJ2-1, with TRBD1 as a possible D gene (5 bases). Germline CDR1 is SGHAT and CDR2 is FQDESV (reference sequence). Between the trimmed V and J ends, which lost 3 bases and 4 bases, there was a span of 13 bases. This CDR3 has 15 residues. CDR3 bases: TGTGCCAGCAGCTTTTCTGACAGTACGTACAATGAGCAGTTCTTC. Encoded protein: CASSFSDSTYNEQFF.

This chain uses TRBV5-4 with TRBJ1-2, with a weak D call TRBD1 (5 bases). The germline gives CDR1 SGHNT, CDR2 YYREEE (reference sequence). V was shortened by 0 bases and J by 4 bases, with 13 bases between the two germline ends. The CDR3 is made up of 15 amino acids. Written as DNA, the CDR3 is TGTGCCAGCAGCTTGGATCAATCCGGGGGCTATGGCTACACCTTC. It specifies CASSLDQSGGYGYTF.

This chain joins TRBV7-2 and TRBJ1-5; D is undetermined. This CDR3 region has 13 residues. V was pared by 5 bases and J by 0 bases, with 5 bases between. The V gene's germline CDR1 is SGHTA and CDR2 FQGNSA. CDR3 nucleotides: TGTGCCAGCAGCGCAAATAGCAATCAGCCCCAGCATTTT. It codes for CASSANSNQPQHF.

In the case of this clone: Mismatch with germline at one junction end may stem from a read error. The CDR3: CAWTEGQSGAVF. The CDR3 DNA is TGTGCCTGGACCGAGGGGCAATCAGGGGCCGTCTTC. This chain joins TRBV30 and TRBJ2-1; maybe TRBD1 (6 bases). The CDR3 totals 12 residues. CDR1 and CDR2 from the germline V gene are GTSNPN and SVGIG (reference sequence).

The gene calls are TRBV27 and TRBJ2-3, with 13 bases aligning to TRBD2. The CDR3 has 18 amino acids. V was clipped by 3 bases and J by 3 bases; unmatched bases: 9. Germline CDR1 and CDR2: MNHEY and SMNVEV (reference sequence). CDR3 nucleotide sequence: TGTGCCAGCAGTTTTGGACTAGCGGGAGCAGGGATAACAGATACGCAGTATTTT. It specifies CASSFGLAGAGITDTQYF.

This clone showed up just a few times. The chain uses TRBV2 and TRBJ2-7, with TRBD1 matching over 7 bases. Germline V gene sequence: CDR1 SNHLY, CDR2 FYNNEI. V was pared by 8 bases and J by 3 bases, with 4 bases of the junction left unmatched. The length of the CDR3 is 12 residues. The CDR3 coding sequence is TGTGCCAGCCGACAGGGTATCTACGAGCAGTACTTC. Translated: CASRQGIYEQYF.

The chain links TRBV6-5 to TRBJ1-6; D is uncertain. The V end lost 6 bases, the J end lost 10 bases, and 10 bases lay between the germline ends. The CDR3 extends over 12 amino acids. Germline V lookup: CDR1 MNHEY, CDR2 SVGAGI. The CDR3 reads CASSDLRSPLHF. DNA of the CDR3: TGTGCCAGCAGCGACTTAAGATCACCCCTCCACTTT.

By frequency in the sample, this clone is medium-sized (0.01 to 0.1%). The chain couples TRBV28 to TRBJ1-5; TRBD1 aligns across 9 bases. Per the germline V gene, CDR1 is MDHEN and CDR2 is SYDVKM. The V and J ends lost 1 base and 4 bases, in that order; junction bases with no gene match: 5. The CDR3 extends over 16 amino acids. The CDR3 DNA sequence: TGTGCCAGCAGTTTATACAGGGGGCAGAAAAATCAGCCCCAGCATTTT. It codes for CASSLYRGQKNQPQHF.

The chain joins TRBV18 to TRBJ1-5; D is unresolved. V lost 3 bases and J lost 15, with 15 bases in between. Germline V gene lookup returns CDR1 KGHSH and CDR2 LQKENI. The CDR3 loop spans 12 amino acids. CDR3 amino acids: CASSPDAAALHF. Written as DNA, the CDR3 is TGTGCCAGCTCACCCGACGCAGCTGCTCTGCATTTT.

This clone has just a few counts. The rearrangement links TRBV18 to TRBJ1-1; the D gene is possibly TRBD1 (6 bases). Per the germline V gene, CDR1 is KGHSH and CDR2 is LQKENI. Trimming removed 6 bases from V and 0 bases from J, with 14 bases in between. The CDR3 is made up of 15 amino acids. The CDR3 bases are TGTGCCAGCTCTCCTCAGGGGTCAATGAACACTGAAGCTTTCTTT. This translates into CASSPQGSMNTEAFF.

The chain carries TRBV7-2 and TRBJ2-2, with D tentatively TRBD2 (6 bases). Trimming removed 5 bases at V and 4 bases at J, with 17 bases between. CDR3 length: 16 amino acids. CDR1 is SGHTA, CDR2 FQGNSA, per germline. Here the CDR3 DNA reads TGTGCCAGCAGCGCCGATCGGGGACTGTTCACCGGGGAGCTGTTTTTT. Residues: CASSADRGLFTGELFF.

The chain has TRBV6-5 and TRBJ1-1; D gene unclear. Trimming took off 0 bases at V and 0 bases at J, with 11 bases between the two ends. CDR1 is MNHEY and CDR2 is SVGAGI in the germline V gene. This CDR3 comprises 16 residues. CDR3 residues: CASSYSAVGLNTEAFF. CDR3 bases: TGTGCCAGCAGTTACTCTGCAGTTGGCCTGAACACTGAAGCTTTCTTT.

The rearrangement uses TRBV28 and TRBJ1-1; 7 nucleotides line up with TRBD1. The CDR3 covers 14 residues. Germline trimming cut 2 bases from V and 10 bases from J; bases unmatched to any gene: 10. CDR1 MDHEN and CDR2 SYDVKM come from the germline V gene. CDR3 sequence reads: CASSLPDRAGPAFF. DNA of the CDR3: TGTGCCAGCAGTTTACCTGACAGGGCCGGTCCAGCTTTCTTT.

V gene TRBV5-1 combines with J gene TRBJ2-1, with 10 bases fitting TRBD2. After removal of 4 bases from V and 4 bases from J, the junction contained 5 bases not matched to a gene. Germline CDR1 reads SGHRS; CDR2 reads YFSETQ. The CDR3 extends over 15 amino acids. For the CDR3, the DNA is TGCGCCAGCAGCCAAACTAGCGGGGTTTACAATGAGCAGTTCTTC. Protein sequence: CASSQTSGVYNEQFF.

This rearrangement joins TRBV2 to TRBJ2-7; the D is unclear. V was clipped by 7 bases and J by 9 bases, with 16 bases between them. Germline CDR1 reads SNHLY; CDR2 reads FYNNEI. The CDR3 covers 12 residues. Here the CDR3 reads CASMMGAGGQYF. In DNA, the CDR3 is TGTGCCAGCATGATGGGCGCCGGTGGGCAGTACTTC.

V usage is TRBV19 and J usage is TRBJ2-3; D remains ambiguous. Trimming took 7 bases from V and 4 from J, leaving 15 bases between them. The CDR3 totals 14 residues. Germline CDR1 reads LNHDA; CDR2 reads SQIVND (reference sequence). The CDR3 sequence is CASMSTRVPDTQYF. In DNA form, the CDR3 reads TGTGCCAGTATGTCGACCCGGGTACCAGATACGCAGTATTTT.